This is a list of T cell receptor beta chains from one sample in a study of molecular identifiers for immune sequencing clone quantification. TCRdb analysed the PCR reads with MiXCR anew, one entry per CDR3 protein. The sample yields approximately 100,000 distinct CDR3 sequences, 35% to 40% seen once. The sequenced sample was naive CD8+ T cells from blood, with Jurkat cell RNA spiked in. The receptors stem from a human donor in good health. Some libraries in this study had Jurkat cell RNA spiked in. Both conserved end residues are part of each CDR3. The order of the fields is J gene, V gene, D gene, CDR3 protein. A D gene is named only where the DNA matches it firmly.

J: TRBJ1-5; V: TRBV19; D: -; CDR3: CASRPTGFQPQHF
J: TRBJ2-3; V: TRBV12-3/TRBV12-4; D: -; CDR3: CASSLEGSTDTQYF
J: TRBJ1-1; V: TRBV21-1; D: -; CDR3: CASSKRGTGEQNTEAFF
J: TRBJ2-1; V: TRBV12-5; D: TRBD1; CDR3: CASGGQEIYNEQFF
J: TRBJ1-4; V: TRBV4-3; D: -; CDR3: CASSQDGGLTNEKLFF
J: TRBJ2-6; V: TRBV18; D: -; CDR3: CASSPGPPGANVLTF
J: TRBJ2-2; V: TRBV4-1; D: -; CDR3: CASSLSGRGRVFGELFF
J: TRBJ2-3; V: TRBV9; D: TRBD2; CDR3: CASSVGGRNRDTQYF
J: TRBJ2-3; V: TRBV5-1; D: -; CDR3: CASSLSAVELGTDTQYF
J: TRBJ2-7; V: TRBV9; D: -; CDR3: CASRAWEAYEQYF
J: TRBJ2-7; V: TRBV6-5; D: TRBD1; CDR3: CASSYPATTGGGQYEQYF
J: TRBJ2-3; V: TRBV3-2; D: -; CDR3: CASSLSGCTDTQYF
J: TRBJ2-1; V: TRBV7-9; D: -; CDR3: CASRKQGWTYAGQFF
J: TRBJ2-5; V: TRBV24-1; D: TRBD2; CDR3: CATSDPRISGEQETQYF
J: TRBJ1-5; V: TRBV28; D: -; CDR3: CASSLESEEFQPQHF
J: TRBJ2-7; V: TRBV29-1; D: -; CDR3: CSVLGQPGEQYF
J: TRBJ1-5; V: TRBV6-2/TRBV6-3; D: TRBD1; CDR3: CASTDRMNQPQHF